Below are 10 T cell receptor beta chains sequenced from a single sample in a study of cytomegalovirus exposure and HLA in healthy donors. The PCR ran on 60 Vbeta and 13 Jbeta primers. Produced via immunoSEQ multiplex PCR; TCRdb's table is partial and in-frame only. The sample comprises roughly 180,000 clones, nearly 80% of which are singletons, and 2.9% rests with the top ten. The sample taken for sequencing was PBMCs. These receptors were obtained from a female donor in good health and CMV-seronegative.

The chain combines TRBV7-9 with TRBJ2-5; D might be TRBD2 (5 bases). Germline-derived CDR1 and CDR2 are SEHNR and FQNEAQ (reference sequence). This CDR3 is built from 16 residues. Trimming stripped 1 base from V and 5 bases from J, with 17 bases between. For the CDR3, the DNA is TGTGCCAGCAGCTTAGTGGCGGGCCCGGTTGGCGAGACCCAGTACTTC. This codes for CASSLVAGPVGETQYF.

Concerning this clone itself: One junction end does not reproduce the germline sequence, and a read error may be involved. The gene calls are TRBV6-5 and TRBJ2-1, with D possibly being TRBD2 (5 bases). The CDR3 runs 14 residues. Germline CDR1 and CDR2: MNHEY and SVGAGI. The CDR3: CASSYNGNNNEQLF. CDR3 bases: TGTGCCAGCAGTTACAACGGGAACAACAATGAGCAGCTCTTC.

The chain joins TRBV7-9 to TRBJ2-1; 10 nucleotides match TRBD2. The CDR3 consists of 15 residues. Germline-derived CDR1 and CDR2 are SEHNR and FQNEAQ (reference sequence). The junction had 6 bases not matched to a gene; V was cut back by 3 bases and J by 7 bases. The CDR3 is CASSFGASGGNEQFF. DNA for the CDR3: TGTGCCAGCAGCTTTGGGGCTAGCGGGGGAAATGAGCAGTTCTTC.

This clone has just a few counts. The V gene is TRBV11-2, the J gene TRBJ1-6, with D unresolved. This CDR3 has 15 residues. Germline-derived CDR1 and CDR2 are SGHAT and FQNNGV. V was trimmed by 1 base and J by 6 bases, leaving 10 bases between them. Here the CDR3 reads CASSLVLSLNSPLHF. For the CDR3, the DNA is TGTGCCAGCAGCTTAGTTTTGAGCCTTAATTCACCCCTCCACTTT.

The genes are TRBV19 and TRBJ2-3, with a weak D call TRBD1 (5 bases). This CDR3 region has 14 residues. Trimming stripped 5 bases from V and 1 base from J, with 10 bases between. Germline V gene lookup returns CDR1 LNHDA and CDR2 SQIVND (reference sequence). The CDR3 protein is CASSSVGGTDTQYF. In DNA form, the CDR3 reads TGTGCCAGTAGTTCGGTAGGGGGCACAGATACGCAGTATTTT.

J is TRBJ2-1 and V is TRBV19; 13 nucleotides agree with TRBD2. The CDR3 sequence is 16 residues long. Germline V gene lookup returns CDR1 LNHDA and CDR2 SQIVND (reference sequence). Trimming cost V 3 bases and J 5 bases; bases outside gene matches: 4. For the CDR3, the DNA is TGTGCCAGTAGTATCGGGACTAGCGGGGTCAACAATGAGCAGTTCTTC. Translated, it gives CASSIGTSGVNNEQFF.

The sample holds a few counts of this clone. The V call is TRBV27, the J call TRBJ2-3; the match to TRBD2 covers 14 bases. The CDR3 is made up of 18 amino acids. With V trimmed by 7 bases and J by 4 bases, 13 bases remained unmatched. Germline lookup yields CDR1 MNHEY and CDR2 SMNVEV (reference sequence). The CDR3, as DNA: TGTGCCAGCACCCCCCTGACCGGGACTAGCGGGAGACCAGATACGCAGTATTTT. It encodes CASTPLTGTSGRPDTQYF.

The V gene is TRBV7-2, the J gene TRBJ2-2; tentative D call: TRBD2 (7 bases). The CDR3 loop spans 15 amino acids. V lost 3 bases to trimming and J lost 3 bases, with 11 bases between them. From germline, CDR1 is SGHTA and CDR2 FQGNSA. The CDR3 protein is CASSFGGRDTGELFF. CDR3 DNA sequence: TGTGCCAGCAGCTTCGGGGGGCGCGACACCGGGGAGCTGTTTTTT.

This clone was detected a few times. The gene calls are TRBV6-6 and TRBJ1-1; D unclear. The germline CDR1 and CDR2 sequences are MNHNY and SVGAGI (reference sequence). Between the trimmed V and J ends, which lost 6 bases and 5 bases, there was a span of 10 bases. The CDR3 loop spans 12 amino acids. Here the CDR3 reads CASRRLGTEAFF. Here the CDR3 DNA reads TGTGCCAGCAGACGCCTCGGGACTGAAGCTTTCTTT.

This clone was detected once. CDR3 region: CASRGGTGELFF. The CDR3 DNA follows: TGTGCCAGCAGGGGGGGCACCGGGGAGCTGTTTTTT. The J gene is TRBJ2-2, the V gene TRBV27; maybe TRBD2 (6 bases). CDR3 size: 12 residues. Germline V gene lookup returns CDR1 MNHEY and CDR2 SMNVEV (reference sequence). The V gene lost 6 bases and the J gene lost 4 bases, with 6 bases spanning the gap.